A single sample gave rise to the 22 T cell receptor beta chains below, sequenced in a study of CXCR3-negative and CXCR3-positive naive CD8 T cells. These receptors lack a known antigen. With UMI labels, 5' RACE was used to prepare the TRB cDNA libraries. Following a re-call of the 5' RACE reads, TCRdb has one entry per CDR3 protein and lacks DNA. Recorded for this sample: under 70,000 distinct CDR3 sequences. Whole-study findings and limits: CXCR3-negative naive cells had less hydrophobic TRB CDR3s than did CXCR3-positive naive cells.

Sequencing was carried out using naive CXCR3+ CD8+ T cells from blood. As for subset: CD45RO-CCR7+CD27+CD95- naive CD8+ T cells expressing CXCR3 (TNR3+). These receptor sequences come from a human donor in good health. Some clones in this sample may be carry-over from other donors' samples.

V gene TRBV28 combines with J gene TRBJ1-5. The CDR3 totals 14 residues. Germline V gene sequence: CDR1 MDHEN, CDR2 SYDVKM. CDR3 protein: CASSSGLSNQPQHF.

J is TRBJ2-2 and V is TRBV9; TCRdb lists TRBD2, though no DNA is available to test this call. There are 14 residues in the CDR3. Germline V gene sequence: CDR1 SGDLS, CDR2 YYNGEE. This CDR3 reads CASRREGNTGELFF.

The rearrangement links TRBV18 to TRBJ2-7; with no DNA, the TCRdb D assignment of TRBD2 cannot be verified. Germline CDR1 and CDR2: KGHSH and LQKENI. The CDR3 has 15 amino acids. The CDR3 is CASSPAGGTINEQYF.

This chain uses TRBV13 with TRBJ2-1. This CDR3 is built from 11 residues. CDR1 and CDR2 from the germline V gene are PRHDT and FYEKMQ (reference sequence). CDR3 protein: CASSSGREQFF. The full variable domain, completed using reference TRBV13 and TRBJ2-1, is AAGVIQSPRHLIKEKRETATLKCYPIPRHDTVYWYQQGPGQDPQFLISFYEKMQSDKGSIPDRFSAQQFSDYHSELNMSSLELGDSALYFCASSSGREQFFGPGTRLTVL.

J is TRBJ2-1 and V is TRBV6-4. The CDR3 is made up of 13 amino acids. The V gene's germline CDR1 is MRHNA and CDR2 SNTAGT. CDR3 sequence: CASSDSKLNEQFF.

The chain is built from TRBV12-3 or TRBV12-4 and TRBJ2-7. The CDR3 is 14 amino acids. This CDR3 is CASTVEREFYEQYF.

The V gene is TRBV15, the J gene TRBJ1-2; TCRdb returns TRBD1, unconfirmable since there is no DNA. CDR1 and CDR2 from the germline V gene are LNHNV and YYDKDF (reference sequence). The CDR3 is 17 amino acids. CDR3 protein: CATSRVPGQGENYGYTF. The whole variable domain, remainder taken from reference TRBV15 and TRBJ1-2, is DAMVIQNPRYQVTQFGKPVTLSCSQTLNHNVMYWYQQKSSQAPKLLFHYYDKDFNNEADTPDNFQSRRPNTSFCFLDIRSPGLGDTAMYLCATSRVPGQGENYGYTFGSGTRLTVV.

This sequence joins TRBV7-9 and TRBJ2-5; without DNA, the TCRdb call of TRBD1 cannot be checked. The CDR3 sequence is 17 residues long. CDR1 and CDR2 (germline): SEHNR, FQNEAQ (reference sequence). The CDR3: CASSFFPRFDSQETQYF.

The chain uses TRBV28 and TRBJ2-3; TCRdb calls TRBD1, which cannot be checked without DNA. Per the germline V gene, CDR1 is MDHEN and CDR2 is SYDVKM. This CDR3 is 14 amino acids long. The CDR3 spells CASSNDRDTDTQYF.

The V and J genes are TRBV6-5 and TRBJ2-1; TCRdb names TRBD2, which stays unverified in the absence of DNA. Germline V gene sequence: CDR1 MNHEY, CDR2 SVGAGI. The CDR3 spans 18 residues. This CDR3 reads CASSSSTGAGPPYNEQFF.

CDR3 sequence: CSVEERGQGIYEQYF. This chain links TRBV29-1 with TRBJ2-7; the TCRdb call, TRBD1, lacks DNA for checking. The CDR3 extends over 15 amino acids. The V gene's germline CDR1 is SQVTM and CDR2 ANQGSEA.

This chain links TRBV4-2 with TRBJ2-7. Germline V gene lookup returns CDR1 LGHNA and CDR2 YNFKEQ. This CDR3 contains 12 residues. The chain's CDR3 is CASSQDPYEQYF.

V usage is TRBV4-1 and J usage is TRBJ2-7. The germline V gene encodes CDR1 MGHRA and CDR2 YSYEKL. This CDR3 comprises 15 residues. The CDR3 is CASSQVWEGSHEQYF.

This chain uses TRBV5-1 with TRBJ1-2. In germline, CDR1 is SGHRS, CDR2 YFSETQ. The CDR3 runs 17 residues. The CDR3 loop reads CASSLPIGPDTSYGYTF.

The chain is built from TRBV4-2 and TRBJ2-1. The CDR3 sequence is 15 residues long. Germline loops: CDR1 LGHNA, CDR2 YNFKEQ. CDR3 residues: CASSQVISSYNEQFF.

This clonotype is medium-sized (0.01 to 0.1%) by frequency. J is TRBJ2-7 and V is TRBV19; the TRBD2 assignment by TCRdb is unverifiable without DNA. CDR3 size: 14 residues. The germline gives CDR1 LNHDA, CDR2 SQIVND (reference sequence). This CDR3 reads CASSIRPVGGEQYF.

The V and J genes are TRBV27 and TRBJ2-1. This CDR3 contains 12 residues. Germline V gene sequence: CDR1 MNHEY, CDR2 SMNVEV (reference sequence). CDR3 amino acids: CASSLLVDEQFF.

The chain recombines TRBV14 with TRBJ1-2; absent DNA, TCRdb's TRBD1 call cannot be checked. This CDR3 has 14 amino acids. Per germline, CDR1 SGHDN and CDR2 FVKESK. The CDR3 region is CASSQVQGAYGYTF. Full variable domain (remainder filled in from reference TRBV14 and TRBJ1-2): EAGVTQFPSHSVIEKGQTVTLRCDPISGHDNLYWYRRVMGKEIKFLLHFVKESKQDESGMPNNRFLAERTGGTYSTLKVQPAELEDSGVYFCASSQVQGAYGYTFGSGTRLTVV.

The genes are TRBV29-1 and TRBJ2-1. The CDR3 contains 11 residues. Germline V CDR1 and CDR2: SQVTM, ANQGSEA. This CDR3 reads CSVEDPVWQFF.

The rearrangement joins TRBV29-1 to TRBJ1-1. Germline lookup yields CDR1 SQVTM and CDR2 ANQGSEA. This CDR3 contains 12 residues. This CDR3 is CSVQEWNTEAFF.

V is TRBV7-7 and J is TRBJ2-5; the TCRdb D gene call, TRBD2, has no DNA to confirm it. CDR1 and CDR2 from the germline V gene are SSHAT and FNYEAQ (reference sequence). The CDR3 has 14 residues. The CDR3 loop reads CASSPRGVAETQYF. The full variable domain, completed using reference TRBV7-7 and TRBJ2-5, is GAGVSQSPRYKVTKRGQDVTLRCDPISSHATLYWYQQALGQGPEFLTYFNYEAQPDKSGLPSDRFSAERPEGSISTLTIQRTEQRDSAMYRCASSPRGVAETQYFGPGTRLLVL.

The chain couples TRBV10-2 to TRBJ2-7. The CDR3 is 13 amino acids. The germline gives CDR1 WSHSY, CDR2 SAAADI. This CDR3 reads CASTTQSSYEQYF.